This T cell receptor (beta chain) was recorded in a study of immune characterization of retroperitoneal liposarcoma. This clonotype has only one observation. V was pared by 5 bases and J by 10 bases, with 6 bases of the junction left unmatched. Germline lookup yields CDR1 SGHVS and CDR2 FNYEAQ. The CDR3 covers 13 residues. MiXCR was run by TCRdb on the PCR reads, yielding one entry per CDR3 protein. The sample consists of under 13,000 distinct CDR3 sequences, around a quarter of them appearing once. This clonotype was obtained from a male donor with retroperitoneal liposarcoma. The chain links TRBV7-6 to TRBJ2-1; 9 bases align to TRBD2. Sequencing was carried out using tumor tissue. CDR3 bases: TGTGCCAGCAGCACGACTAGCGGCTACGAGCAGTTCTTC. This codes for CASSTTSGYEQFF.